This section outlines one TCR beta chain sequence together with its context. Antigen unknown. The germline CDR1 and CDR2 sequences are SGHRS and YFSETQ. The CDR3 is 15 amino acids. The trim removed 0 bases at V and 6 bases at J, leaving 9 bases unmatched. This sample is drawn from a study of T cell repertoires in cytomegalovirus infection. Looking at the study overall: Carrying CMV and the relevant HLA type showed in public TCR beta signatures.

TCRdb recomputed calls from the reads with MiXCR, one row per CDR3 protein. Of 200,000 to 250,000 distinct CDR3 sequences listed, around 12% are singletons. Study results and caveats: The study identified carriers of CMV plus the relevant HLA from cumulative public TCR beta family frequency. CMV-specific TCR beta clonotypes restricted by HLA-C dominated the ex vivo response.

Material: PBMCs. The clonotype was recovered from a human donor in good health (CMV status not recorded). Some clones in this sample may be carry-over from other donors' samples. V is TRBV5-1 and J is TRBJ2-7, with TRBD2 matching over 7 bases. CDR3 sequence: CASSLARSGTSEQYF. The CDR3 DNA reads TGCGCCAGCAGCTTGGCAAGGAGCGGGACCAGCGAGCAGTACTTC. Supplemented by reference TRBV5-1 and TRBJ2-7, the full variable domain reads KAGVTQTPRYLIKTRGQQVTLSCSPISGHRSVSWYQQTPGQGLQFLFEYFSETQRNKGNFPGRFSGRQFSNSRSEMNVSTLELGDSALYLCASSLARSGTSEQYFGPGTRLTVT.